Below are 11 T cell receptor beta chains sequenced from a single sample in a study of cytomegalovirus exposure and HLA in healthy donors. PCR involved 60 Vbeta and 13 Jbeta primers. Assay: immunoSEQ multiplex PCR; the TCRdb copy retains only in-frame clones and omits some. The sample holds 85,000 to 130,000 clones, approximately 80% seen once. Source material: PBMCs. The receptors shown here come from a man in his fifties or sixties in good health and CMV-seronegative.

This clone came up a few times. The gene calls are TRBV5-6 and TRBJ2-5, with D possibly being TRBD2 (6 bases). The CDR3 loop spans 15 amino acids. Trimming pared 4 bases from V and 5 bases from J, leaving 18 bases between. Germline CDR1 reads SGHDT; CDR2 reads YYEEEE. CDR3 DNA: TGTGCCAGCAGCGCTAATCTAGCGAGGGGTGAGACCCAGTACTTC. Protein product: CASSANLARGETQYF.

The chain is built from TRBV25-1 and TRBJ2-2; D may be TRBD1 (6 bases). V was clipped by 3 bases and J by 6 bases, with 14 bases between them. The CDR3 runs to 15 residues. Germline CDR1 is MGHDK and CDR2 is SYGVNS. For the CDR3, the DNA is TGTGCCAGCAGTGAGGGGGCGTACCGGGCCGGGGAGCTGTTTTTT. Translation gives CASSEGAYRAGELFF. Together with reference TRBV25-1 and TRBJ2-2, the CDR3 gives the full variable domain: EADIYQTPRYLVIGTGKKITLECSQTMGHDKMYWYQQDPGMELHLIHYSYGVNSTEKGDLSSESTVSRIRTEHFPLTLESARPSHTSQYLCASSEGAYRAGELFFGEGSRLTVL.

This rearrangement joins TRBV2 to TRBJ2-7; 12 bases are a match to TRBD1. The CDR3 runs 14 residues. Germline CDR1 and CDR2: SNHLY and FYNNEI. The V gene end was trimmed by 6 bases and the J gene end by 7 bases; junction bases not matched to a gene: 7. CDR3 loop: CASSGDRGQGEQYF. The CDR3 DNA sequence: TGTGCCAGCAGCGGGGACAGGGGGCAAGGTGAGCAGTACTTC.

The rearrangement uses TRBV30 and TRBJ2-5; 8 bases match TRBD1. The end of the DNA aligns better with TRBJ2-7, so the J call may be wrong. The CDR3 extends over 15 amino acids. In germline, CDR1 is GTSNPN, CDR2 SVGIG (reference sequence). In DNA, the CDR3 is TGTGCCTGGAGTCCCCGGTGGCGACAGGGGTACGAGCAGTACTTC. Its protein product is CAWSPRWRQGYEQYF.

The rearrangement joins TRBV7-3 to TRBJ2-5, with TRBD1 as a possible D gene (6 bases). The CDR3 contains 15 residues. V lost 6 bases and J 1 base, leaving 15 bases between the germline ends. The germline CDR1 and CDR2 sequences are SGHTA and FQGTGA. CDR3 sequence: CASREQGRIQETQYF. For the CDR3, the DNA is TGTGCCAGCAGAGAACAGGGAAGAATCCAAGAGACCCAGTACTTC.

In its sample, this clone was seen a few times. V and J are TRBV25-1 and TRBJ1-2, with 8 positions matching TRBD1. The germline CDR1 and CDR2 sequences are MGHDK and SYGVNS. This CDR3 has 15 amino acids. The V and J ends lost 8 bases and 2 bases, in that order; junction bases with no gene match: 10. CDR3 loop: CASFPATGENYGYTF. The CDR3, as DNA: TGTGCCAGCTTTCCTGCGACAGGGGAAAACTATGGCTACACCTTC.

This chain links TRBV7-2 with TRBJ1-4; D unresolved. Trimming left V 3 bases short and J 0 bases short, with 5 bases between. CDR1 is SGHTA and CDR2 is FQGNSA in the germline V gene. CDR3 length: 14 amino acids. The CDR3 bases are TGTGCCAGCAGCTTCGGTGCAACTAATGAAAAACTGTTTTTT. Translated, it gives CASSFGATNEKLFF. Full variable domain (missing parts from reference TRBV7-2 and TRBJ1-4): GAGVSQSPSNKVTEKGKDVELRCDPISGHTALYWYRQSLGQGLEFLIYFQGNSAPDKSGLPSDRFSAERTGGSVSTLTIQRTQQEDSAVYLCASSFGATNEKLFFGSGTQLSVL.

This chain links TRBV5-5 with TRBJ2-5; 10 bases match TRBD1. The V gene end was trimmed by 6 bases and the J gene end by 4 bases; junction bases not matched to a gene: 6. Per the germline V gene, CDR1 is SGHKS and CDR2 is YYEKEE (reference sequence). The CDR3 has 14 amino acids. CDR3 protein: CASTTGTGVETQYF. CDR3 DNA: TGTGCCAGCACCACCGGGACAGGGGTAGAGACCCAGTACTTC.

J is TRBJ2-1 and V is TRBV19, with TRBD1 matching 10 bases. V shed 4 bases, J shed 5 bases, and the junction held 8 bases outside the gene matches. Germline CDR1 is LNHDA and CDR2 is SQIVND (reference sequence). The CDR3 covers 16 residues. The CDR3 nucleotides are TGTGCCAGTAGTACAATGGGGACAGGGGTGGACAATGAGCAGTTCTTC. It translates to CASSTMGTGVDNEQFF.

CDR3 sequence reads: CASSFITGEGETQYF. CDR3 sequence (DNA): TGTGCCAGCAGTTTCATAACAGGGGAAGGAGAGACCCAGTACTTC. The chain recombines TRBV27 with TRBJ2-5, with 7 positions matching TRBD1. In germline, CDR1 is MNHEY, CDR2 SMNVEV (reference sequence). The CDR3 has 15 residues. Germline trimming cut 3 bases from V and 4 bases from J; bases unmatched to any gene: 8.

A few counts support this clone. The chain carries TRBV5-8 and TRBJ2-3; tentatively, D is TRBD2 (7 bases). V lost 4 bases and J lost 2, with 14 bases in between. CDR1 SGHTS and CDR2 YDEGEE come from the germline V gene. The CDR3 is made up of 15 amino acids. CDR3 sequence (DNA): TGTGCCAGCAGCCCTAGGGGGGGAACCACAGATACGCAGTATTTT. It codes for CASSPRGGTTDTQYF.